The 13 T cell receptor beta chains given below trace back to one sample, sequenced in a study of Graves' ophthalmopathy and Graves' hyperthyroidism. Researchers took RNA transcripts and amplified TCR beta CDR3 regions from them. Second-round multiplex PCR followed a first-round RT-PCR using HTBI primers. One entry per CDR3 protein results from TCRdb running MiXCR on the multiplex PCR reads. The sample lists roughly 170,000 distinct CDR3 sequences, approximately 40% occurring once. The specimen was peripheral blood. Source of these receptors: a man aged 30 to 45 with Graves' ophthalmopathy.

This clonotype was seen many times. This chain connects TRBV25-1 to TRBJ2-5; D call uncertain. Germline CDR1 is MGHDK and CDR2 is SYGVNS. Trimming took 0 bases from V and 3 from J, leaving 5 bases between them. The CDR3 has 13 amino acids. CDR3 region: CASSEYWKETQYF. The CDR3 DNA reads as TGTGCCAGCAGTGAATACTGGAAAGAGACCCAGTACTTC.

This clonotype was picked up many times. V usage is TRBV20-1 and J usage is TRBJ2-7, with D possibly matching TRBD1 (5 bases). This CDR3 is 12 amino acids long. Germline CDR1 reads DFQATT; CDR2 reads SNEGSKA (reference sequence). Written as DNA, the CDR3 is TGCAGATCAATTGACAGATTGTACGAGCAGTACTTC. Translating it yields CRSIDRLYEQYF.

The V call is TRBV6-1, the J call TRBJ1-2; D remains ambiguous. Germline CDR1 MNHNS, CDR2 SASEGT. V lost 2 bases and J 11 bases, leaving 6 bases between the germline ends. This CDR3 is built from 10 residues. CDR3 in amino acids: CASSEYTYTF. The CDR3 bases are TGTGCCAGCAGTGAATATACATACACCTTC.

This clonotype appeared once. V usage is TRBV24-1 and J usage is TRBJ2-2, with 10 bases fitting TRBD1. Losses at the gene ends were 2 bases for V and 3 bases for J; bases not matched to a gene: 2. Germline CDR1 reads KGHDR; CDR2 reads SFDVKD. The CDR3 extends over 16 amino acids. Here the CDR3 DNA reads TGTGCCACCAGTGATTGGGGACAGGGGTACACCGGGGAGCTGTTTTTT. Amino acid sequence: CATSDWGQGYTGELFF.

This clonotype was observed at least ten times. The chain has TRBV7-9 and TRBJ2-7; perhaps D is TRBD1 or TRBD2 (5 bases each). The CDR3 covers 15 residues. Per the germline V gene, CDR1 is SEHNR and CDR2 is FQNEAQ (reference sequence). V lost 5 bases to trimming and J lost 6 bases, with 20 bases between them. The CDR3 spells CASSKPGRPTSEQYF. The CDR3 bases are TGTGCCAGCAGCAAACCGGGACGGCCTACCTCCGAGCAGTACTTC.

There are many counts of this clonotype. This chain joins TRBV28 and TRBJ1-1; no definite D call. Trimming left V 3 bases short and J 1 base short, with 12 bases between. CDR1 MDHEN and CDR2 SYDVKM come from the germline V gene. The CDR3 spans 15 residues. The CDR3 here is CASSFHAPTNTEAFF. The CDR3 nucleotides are TGTGCCAGCAGTTTCCACGCTCCTACGAACACTGAAGCTTTCTTT.

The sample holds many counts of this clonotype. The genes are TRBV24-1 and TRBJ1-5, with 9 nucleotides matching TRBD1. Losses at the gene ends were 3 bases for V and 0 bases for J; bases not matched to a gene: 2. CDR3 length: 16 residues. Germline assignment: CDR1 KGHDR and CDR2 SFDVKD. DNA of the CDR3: TGTGCCACCAGTGATGCGGACAGGGGTAGCAATCAGCCCCAGCATTTT. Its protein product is CATSDADRGSNQPQHF.

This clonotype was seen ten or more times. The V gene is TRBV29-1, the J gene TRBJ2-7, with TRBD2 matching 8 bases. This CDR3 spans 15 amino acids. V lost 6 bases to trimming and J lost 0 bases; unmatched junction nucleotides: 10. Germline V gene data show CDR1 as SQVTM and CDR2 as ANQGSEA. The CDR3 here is CSVLGLATGSYEQYF. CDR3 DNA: TGCAGCGTCCTTGGACTAGCAACGGGCTCCTACGAGCAGTACTTC.

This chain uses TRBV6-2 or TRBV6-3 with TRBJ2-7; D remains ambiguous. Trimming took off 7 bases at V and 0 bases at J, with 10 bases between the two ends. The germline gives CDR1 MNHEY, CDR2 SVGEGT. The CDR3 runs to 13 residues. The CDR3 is CASTPKGSYEQYF. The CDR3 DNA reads TGTGCCAGCACCCCCAAGGGCTCCTACGAGCAGTACTTC.

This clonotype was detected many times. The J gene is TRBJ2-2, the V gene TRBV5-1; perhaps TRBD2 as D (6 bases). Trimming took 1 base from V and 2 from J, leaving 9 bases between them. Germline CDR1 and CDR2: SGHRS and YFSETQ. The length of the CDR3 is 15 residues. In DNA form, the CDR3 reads TGCGCCAGCAGCTTGCCTAGCGCCAACACCGGGGAGCTGTTTTTT. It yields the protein CASSLPSANTGELFF.

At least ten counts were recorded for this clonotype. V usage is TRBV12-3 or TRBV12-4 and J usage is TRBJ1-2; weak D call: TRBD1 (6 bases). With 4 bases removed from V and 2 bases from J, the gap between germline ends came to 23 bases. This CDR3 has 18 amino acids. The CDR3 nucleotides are TGTGCCAGCAGTTCCGAGAGGGGGGGTCTTTCCTTAAACTATGGCTACACCTTC. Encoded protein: CASSSERGGLSLNYGYTF.

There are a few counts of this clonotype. CDR3 DNA sequence: TGTGCCAGCAGTAGACAGGGGGCTCGGACTGAAGCTTTCTTT. Amino acids: CASSRQGARTEAFF. J is TRBJ1-1 and V is TRBV12-3 or TRBV12-4; the match to TRBD1 covers 10 bases. The CDR3 has 14 residues. The V and J ends lost 5 bases and 5 bases, in that order; junction bases with no gene match: 5.

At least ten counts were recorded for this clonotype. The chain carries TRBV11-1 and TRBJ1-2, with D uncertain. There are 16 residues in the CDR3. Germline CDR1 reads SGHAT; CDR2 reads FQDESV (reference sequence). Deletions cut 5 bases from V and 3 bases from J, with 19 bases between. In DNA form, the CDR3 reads TGTGCCAGCAGCCTGGGAAACGACCTTTGGGACTATGGCTACACCTTC. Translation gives CASSLGNDLWDYGYTF.